This TCR beta chain was identified in a study of blood T cells in healthy people across ages. There were healthy Caucasian individuals from Russia, aged about 6 to 100, serving as donors. Study results and caveats: While age rose, TCR beta diversity per million T cells dropped in a roughly linear way.

Primed by a sample-barcoded 5' primer and a J-beta primer mix, a second PCR proceeded for 7 to 11 cycles. Each CDR3 protein is one row after TCRdb ran MiXCR on the 5' RACE reads. The table lists roughly 800,000 distinct CDR3 sequences, roughly 34% of them singletons, with under 15% in the top ten. In the case of this clonotype: The antigen is undetermined.

Specimen: blood. This clonotype originated in a man younger than 30 in good health.

CDR3 sequence: CSAHDSVYNSPLHF. As DNA, the CDR3 is TGCAGTGCTCACGACAGTGTGTATAATTCACCCCTCCACTTT. The V call is TRBV20-1, the J call TRBJ1-6, with D tentatively TRBD1 (5 bases). The V gene's germline CDR1 is DFQATT and CDR2 SNEGSKA (reference sequence). The V end lost 5 bases, the J end lost 4 bases, and 12 bases lay between the germline ends. This CDR3 is 14 amino acids long.